These 9 T cell receptor beta chains were sequenced from one sample in a study of cytomegalovirus exposure and HLA in healthy donors. PCR was performed using 60 Vbeta and 13 Jbeta primers. TCRdb's table, derived via immunoSEQ multiplex PCR, lists solely in-frame clones and lacks some. Seen here are about 160,000 clones, 70% to 80% observed once, and the top ten hold roughly 1%. Sequencing used PBMCs. The receptors shown here come from a woman aged 40 to 50 in good health and CMV-seronegative.

V usage is TRBV13 and J usage is TRBJ1-2; TRBD1 matches 7 bases. The CDR3 consists of 15 residues. Trimming removed 0 bases from V and 3 bases from J; junction bases left unmatched: 4. Germline V gene sequence: CDR1 PRHDT, CDR2 FYEKMQ (reference sequence). CDR3 bases: TGTGCCAGCAGCTTAGGGACAGGGCGGGACTATGGCTACACCTTC. Translated, it gives CASSLGTGRDYGYTF.

Note on this clone: The germline gene is not matched at one end of the junction; a read error may be the cause. This chain links TRBV7-7 with TRBJ1-1, with D unclear. The CDR3 runs 13 residues. Germline-derived CDR1 and CDR2 are SSHAT and FNYEAQ (reference sequence). The CDR3 is CASSATMNTEAFF. CDR3 nucleotides: TGTGCTAGCAGCGCCACTATGAACACTGAAGCTTTCTTT.

This chain connects TRBV28 to TRBJ1-2; D unresolved. The V gene lost 4 bases and the J gene lost 2 bases, with 11 bases spanning the gap. This CDR3 contains 14 residues. Germline lookup yields CDR1 MDHEN and CDR2 SYDVKM. CDR3 nucleotides: TGTGCCAGCAGTTCAACTCGAGGGAACTATGGCTACACCTTC. Translating it yields CASSSTRGNYGYTF.

The chain is built from TRBV2 and TRBJ1-4; 10 bases fit TRBD1. The CDR3 runs to 15 residues. Trimming at V came to 4 bases and at J to 6 bases, leaving 5 bases not matched to a gene. Germline V gene data show CDR1 as SNHLY and CDR2 as FYNNEI. CDR3: CASSGGGQGHEKLFF. DNA of the CDR3: TGTGCCAGCAGTGGAGGGGGACAGGGGCATGAAAAACTGTTTTTT.

This sequence joins TRBV9 and TRBJ2-5; D ambiguous. Germline CDR1 and CDR2: SGDLS and YYNGEE. The length of the CDR3 is 16 residues. Between the trimmed V and J ends, which lost 0 bases and 2 bases, there was a span of 14 bases. The CDR3 here is CASSVGQLLGQETQYF. The CDR3 nucleotides are TGTGCCAGCAGCGTAGGCCAATTACTCGGGCAAGAGACCCAGTACTTC.

The V gene is TRBV7-9, the J gene TRBJ2-1; 11 positions agree with TRBD2. Germline V gene sequence: CDR1 SEHNR, CDR2 FQNEAQ (reference sequence). V lost 5 bases to trimming and J lost 4 bases; unmatched junction nucleotides: 4. The CDR3 extends over 15 amino acids. CDR3 DNA sequence: TGTGCCAGCAGCGAAACTAGCGGGGGTTACAATGAGCAGTTCTTC. It codes for CASSETSGGYNEQFF. Together with reference TRBV7-9 and TRBJ2-1, the CDR3 gives the full variable domain: DTGVSQNPRHKITKRGQNVTFRCDPISEHNRLYWYRQTLGQGPEFLTYFQNEAQLEKSRLLSDRFSAERPKGSFSTLEIQRTEQGDSAMYLCASSETSGGYNEQFFGPGTRLTVL.

CDR3 loop: CASNYDSTGELFF. The CDR3 region has the DNA TGCGCCAGCAATTACGATAGCACCGGGGAGCTGTTTTTT. The chain links TRBV5-1 to TRBJ2-2; D unresolved. This CDR3 spans 13 amino acids. V was cut by 6 bases and J by 4 bases, with 10 bases left in between. Per germline, CDR1 SGHRS and CDR2 YFSETQ.

V gene TRBV5-1 combines with J gene TRBJ2-1, with TRBD1 matching 9 bases. The CDR3 is 14 amino acids. Germline V gives CDR1 SGHRS, CDR2 YFSETQ. After removal of 0 bases from V and 6 bases from J, the junction contained 1 base not matched to a gene. Here the CDR3 reads CASSLGQGGNEQFF. CDR3 nucleotides: TGCGCCAGCAGCTTGGGACAGGGGGGCAATGAGCAGTTCTTC. The entire variable domain, with the rest obtained from reference TRBV5-1 and TRBJ2-1, is as follows: KAGVTQTPRYLIKTRGQQVTLSCSPISGHRSVSWYQQTPGQGLQFLFEYFSETQRNKGNFPGRFSGRQFSNSRSEMNVSTLELGDSALYLCASSLGQGGNEQFFGPGTRLTVL.

This clone has just one count. V usage is TRBV29-1 and J usage is TRBJ2-5, with D perhaps matching TRBD2 (6 bases). Germline V gene lookup returns CDR1 SQVTM and CDR2 ANQGSEA. This CDR3 comprises 12 residues. V gave up 4 bases and J gave up 4 bases, with 10 bases separating them. The CDR3 region is CSVAAEGETQYF. CDR3 DNA: TGCAGCGTTGCGGCGGAGGGAGAGACCCAGTACTTC.